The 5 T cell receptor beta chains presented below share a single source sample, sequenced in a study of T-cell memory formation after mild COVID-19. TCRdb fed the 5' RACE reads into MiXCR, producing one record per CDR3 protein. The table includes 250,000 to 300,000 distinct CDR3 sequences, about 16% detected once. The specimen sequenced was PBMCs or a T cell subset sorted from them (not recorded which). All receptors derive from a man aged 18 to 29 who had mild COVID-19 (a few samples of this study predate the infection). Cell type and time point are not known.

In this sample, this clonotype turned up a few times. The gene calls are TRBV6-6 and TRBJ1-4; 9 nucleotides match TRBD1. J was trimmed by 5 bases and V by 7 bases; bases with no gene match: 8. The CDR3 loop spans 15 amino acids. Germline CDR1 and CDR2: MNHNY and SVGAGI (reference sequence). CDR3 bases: TGTGCCAGCACCGAACCCGGGACAGGGAATGAAAAACTGTTTTTT. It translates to CASTEPGTGNEKLFF.

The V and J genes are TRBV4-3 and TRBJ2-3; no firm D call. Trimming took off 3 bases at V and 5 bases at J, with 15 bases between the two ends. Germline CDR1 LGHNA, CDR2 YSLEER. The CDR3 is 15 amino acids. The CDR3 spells CASSQVGWRGDTQYF. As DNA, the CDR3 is TGCGCCAGCAGCCAGGTTGGGTGGAGAGGAGATACGCAGTATTTT.

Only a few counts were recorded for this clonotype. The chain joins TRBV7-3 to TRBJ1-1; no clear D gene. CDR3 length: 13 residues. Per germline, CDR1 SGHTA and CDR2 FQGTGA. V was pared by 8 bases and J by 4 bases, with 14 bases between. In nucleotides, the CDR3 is TGTGCCAGCGTCGGTGGGGAGGGCACTGAAGCTTTCTTT. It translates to CASVGGEGTEAFF.

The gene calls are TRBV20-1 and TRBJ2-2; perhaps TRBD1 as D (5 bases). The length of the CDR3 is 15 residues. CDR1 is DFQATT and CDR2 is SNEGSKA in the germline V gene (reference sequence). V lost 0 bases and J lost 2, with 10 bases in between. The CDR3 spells CSARDPRANTGELFF. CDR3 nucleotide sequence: TGCAGTGCTAGAGATCCCAGGGCTAACACCGGGGAGCTGTTTTTT.

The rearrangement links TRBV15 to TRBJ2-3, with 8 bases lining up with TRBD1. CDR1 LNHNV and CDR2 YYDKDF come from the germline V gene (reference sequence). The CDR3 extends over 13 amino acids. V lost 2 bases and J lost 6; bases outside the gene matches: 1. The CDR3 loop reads CATSRRTGDTQYF. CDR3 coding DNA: TGTGCCACCAGCAGAAGGACAGGGGATACGCAGTATTTT. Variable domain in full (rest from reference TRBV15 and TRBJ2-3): DAMVIQNPRYQVTQFGKPVTLSCSQTLNHNVMYWYQQKSSQAPKLLFHYYDKDFNNEADTPDNFQSRRPNTSFCFLDIRSPGLGDTAMYLCATSRRTGDTQYFGPGTRLTVL.